The subject of this entry is one T cell receptor (beta chain). The table lists this clone with a count of one. Its antigen has not been determined. No per-base quality is available; no much larger clone lies one base away. Trimmed from V: 9 bases; trimmed from J: 5 bases; junction bases lacking a gene match: 11. Based on the germline V gene (reference sequence), the CDR1 and CDR2 sequences are LNHDA and SQIVND. Measured from the cysteine to the phenylalanine, the CDR3 is 15 residues long. Only the CDR3 region is kept as DNA, spanning 45 bases read in frame from base 1. These data are taken from a study of Ad26.COV2.S vaccination and SARS-CoV-2 variants (dated by TCRdb to 2020 to 2023). With respect to the entire study: Vaccine-arm donors were drawn from COV1001, a multicentre, randomized, double-blind, placebo-controlled phase I-IIa trial of Ad26.COV2.S in healthy adults. A total of around 32 samples were included in the TCR-sequenced set, comprising roughly 19 Ad26.COV2.S vaccine recipients, 5 placebo recipients and 8 SARS-CoV-2 convalescent individuals. Blinding of investigators to trial group allocation was maintained during experiments and outcome assessment. Sequencing of the TCRbeta repertoire served to evaluate the specificity and breadth of SARS-CoV-2-reactive T cell receptors following Ad26.COV2.S vaccination. Participants in the trial were split at random into five groups of five each, receiving low-dose or high-dose Ad26.COV2.S once or twice, or else placebo on both occasions. Dosing of Ad26.COV2.S was intramuscular, at either 5x10^10 or 1x10^11 viral particles, delivered as one shot or as two shots spaced 56 days apart. Study-wide conclusions, independent of this receptor: Compared with placebo recipients, Ad26.COV2.S recipients showed higher spike-specific TCR breadth (P = 0.0014). After vaccination, spike-specific CD8+ and CD4+ T cell responses were reported to show substantial breadth. Non-spike TCR breadth was comparable between vaccine and placebo recipients, consistent with the vaccine containing only spike. It was noted by the authors that total T cell responses may have been underestimated by the TCR breadth and depth analyses. The study lacked the statistical power to compare responses across vaccine doses or regimens.

TCRbeta CDR3 regions were sequenced with the immunoSEQ Assay. After extraction, genomic DNA underwent amplification by bias-controlled multiplex PCR, followed by high-throughput sequencing. For the original study's pipeline: To quantify the absolute abundance of every unique TCRbeta CDR3 region, sequences were collapsed and filtered. T cell fraction was estimated by normalization of TCRbeta template counts to usable DNA, with usable DNA being measured through amplification of reference genes present in all nucleated cells. Repertoire TCRs were annotated as SARS-CoV-2-specific when V gene, CDR3 amino acid sequence and J gene were exactly matched to a known reactive TCR set. The reference SARS-CoV-2 TCR set was obtained from MIRA and was filtered for enrichment in COVID-19-positive ImmuneCODE repertoires, whereby public or cross-reactive TCRs were removed. Drawing on the MIRA antigens, annotated TCRs were analysed further at the level of specific ORF or position within ORF. Depth was the summed frequency of annotated unique rearrangements, while breadth was defined as annotated unique rearrangements over total unique productive rearrangements. Group comparisons of TCR breadth used two-sided Wilcoxon rank-sum tests. This is the immuneACCESS table as TCRdb keeps it, with only in-frame sequences that have V and J called. A part of the clones is gone; compared with another copy, unresolved V genes explain less than half, and the rest is unexplained. D and trimming were read from the DNA, whereas the V and J calls and clone size are those reported in that table. For this sample there are roughly 680,000 clones; around 92% appear just once. The ten largest clones represent about 1.5% of the sample.

The treatment or condition label, read with the paper, signifies: roughly 18 received Ad26.COV2.S at low or high dose, single or two shots; roughly five received placebo; per-sample allocation not given. For vaccine and placebo recipients, the sequenced repertoires came from samples collected on day 63 after the first injection. Cohort 1b enrolled roughly 25 adults aged 18-55 years at a single site in Boston, USA, between 29 July and 7 August 2020. Ad26.COV2.S was a replication-incompetent adenovirus type 26 vector expressing a prefusion-stabilized SARS-CoV-2 spike protein from the original Wuhan strain.

This chain joins TRBV19 to TRBJ2-2; 8 bases in the junction line up with TRBD2. The source was peripheral blood, collected in a trial of Ad26.COV2.S vaccine versus placebo. This sequence was found in a person between 18 and 60 years old who received the Ad26.COV2.S COVID-19 vaccine or a placebo. The CDR3 here reads CASSGAGGRTGELFF. The sequenced DNA is TGTGCCAGCTCCGGGGCGGGAGGACGAACCGGGGAGCTGTTTTTT.